The sequence of this TCR beta chain was determined in a study of T cells in Graves' hyperthyroidism and ophthalmopathy. General study results and limits: Ophthalmopathy and stable hyperthyroidism were separated by a 13 V-J model. The model's output predicted ophthalmopathy at a median of 6.5 months prior to onset.

The source material, RNA transcripts, was used to amplify TCR beta CDR3 regions. When the TCR CDR3 underwent first-round RT-PCR, the HTBI primer set was used. TCRdb called the multiplex PCR reads again in MiXCR, with one record for every CDR3 protein. The table includes about 200,000 distinct CDR3 sequences, about a sixth detected once. This clonotype was counted at least ten times. The antigen remains unidentified. Germline V gives CDR1 MNHEY, CDR2 SVGAGI. V lost 4 bases, J lost 4 bases, and 10 bases lay in between. CDR3 length: 14 amino acids. Material for sequencing was blood. The TCR sequence derives from a woman aged 45-65 years with Graves' hyperthyroidism. V and J are TRBV6-5 and TRBJ1-4; a possible D gene is TRBD1 (6 bases). CDR3 coding DNA: TGTGCCAGCAGTTTTGGACAGCATAATGAAAAACTGTTTTTT. This encodes CASSFGQHNEKLFF.